The 24 T cell receptor beta chains given below trace back to one sample, sequenced in a study of cytotoxic CD8 clonotypes in ibrutinib-treated CLL. Assay: immunoSEQ multiplex PCR; the TCRdb copy retains only in-frame clones and omits some. The sample holds around 330,000 clones, approximately 67% seen once. This specimen consisted of PBMCs, obtained after 36 months of ibrutinib treatment. The receptors originated from a human donor with chronic lymphocytic leukemia.

There are a few counts of this clone. J is TRBJ2-2 and V is TRBV27; D unclear. V was shortened by 0 bases and J by 6 bases, with 5 bases between the two germline ends. CDR1 is MNHEY and CDR2 is SMNVEV in the germline V gene (reference sequence). CDR3 size: 13 residues. As DNA, the CDR3 is TGTGCCAGCAGTTTATCGTTCGCCGGGGAGCTGTTTTTT. Its translation is CASSLSFAGELFF.

The rearrangement uses TRBV28 and TRBJ2-7, with TRBD2 matching over 8 bases. The CDR3 spans 15 residues. Germline-derived CDR1 and CDR2 are MDHEN and SYDVKM. Unmatched junction bases numbered 12, after V lost 8 bases and J lost 3 bases. In DNA, the CDR3 is TGTGCCAGCCATTACAGCGGGAGAAGTAACTACGAGCAGTACTTC. This translates into CASHYSGRSNYEQYF.

V gene TRBV6-5 combines with J gene TRBJ1-1; D is ambiguous. CDR3 length: 13 residues. CDR1 and CDR2 (germline): MNHEY, SVGAGI. Trimming cost V 3 bases and J 5 bases, with 10 bases left between them. The CDR3 DNA reads TGTGCCAGCAGTTATGAGCGGGATACTGAAGCTTTCTTT. This sequence encodes CASSYERDTEAFF.

V is TRBV4-1 and J is TRBJ2-4; 16 nucleotides align to TRBD2. The germline gives CDR1 MGHRA, CDR2 YSYEKL. The V gene end was trimmed by 4 bases and the J gene end by 5 bases; junction bases not matched to a gene: 5. The CDR3 has 17 residues. The CDR3, as DNA: TGCGCCAGCAGCCGGACCGGGACTAGCGGGAGGGAAAACATTCAGTACTTC. It is translated as CASSRTGTSGRENIQYF.

The CDR3 is CASSLDRADTEAFF. CDR3 coding DNA: TGCGCCAGCAGCTTGGACAGGGCAGACACTGAAGCTTTCTTT. The rearrangement joins TRBV5-1 to TRBJ1-1; a possible D gene is TRBD1 (6 bases). The CDR3 is 14 residues long. Germline V gene data show CDR1 as SGHRS and CDR2 as YFSETQ. Deletions cut 0 bases from V and 3 bases from J, with 9 bases between.

This clone has more than one count but fewer than ten. The J gene is TRBJ1-5, the V gene TRBV19, with D tentatively TRBD1 (5 bases). Between the trimmed V and J ends, which lost 3 bases and 7 bases, there was a span of 13 bases. The CDR3 loop spans 14 amino acids. Per germline, CDR1 LNHDA and CDR2 SQIVND (reference sequence). The CDR3: CASSIRGTLQPQHF. The DNA of the CDR3 is TGTGCCAGTAGTATCCGAGGGACCCTACAGCCCCAGCATTTT.

The chain is built from TRBV5-1 and TRBJ2-7; D not resolved. V was cut by 1 base and J by 5 bases, with 13 bases left in between. The CDR3 runs to 14 residues. In germline, CDR1 is SGHRS, CDR2 YFSETQ. CDR3 amino acids: CASSLPPPSDEQYF. The CDR3 coding sequence is TGCGCCAGCAGCTTGCCCCCCCCCAGTGACGAGCAGTACTTC.

V gene TRBV19 combines with J gene TRBJ1-5; no firm D call. The V and J ends lost 3 bases and 2 bases respectively, with 11 bases between them. The CDR3 runs to 15 residues. The germline V gene encodes CDR1 LNHDA and CDR2 SQIVND (reference sequence). CDR3 nucleotide sequence: TGTGCCAGTAGTATCGCGGGCCAGGGCAATCAGCCCCAGCATTTT. Amino acids: CASSIAGQGNQPQHF.

The V call is TRBV9, the J call TRBJ2-2, with 8 bases lining up with TRBD1. The trim removed 1 base at V and 4 bases at J, leaving 3 bases unmatched. The CDR3 runs 15 residues. Germline lookup yields CDR1 SGDLS and CDR2 YYNGEE. This CDR3 is CASSVQGAPTGELFF. Here the CDR3 DNA reads TGTGCCAGCAGCGTACAGGGGGCCCCCACCGGGGAGCTGTTTTTT.

In this sample, this clone turned up once. The V gene is TRBV29-1, the J gene TRBJ1-2; 8 nucleotides agree with TRBD1. CDR1 and CDR2 from the germline V gene are SQVTM and ANQGSEA. CDR3 length equals 14 residues. Germline trimming cut 7 bases from V and 4 bases from J; bases unmatched to any gene: 11. The CDR3 DNA sequence: TGCAGCGCCAAGGACAGGGCGGGTGTCTATGGCTACACCTTC. Translation: CSAKDRAGVYGYTF.

The rearrangement joins TRBV15 to TRBJ1-2; D possibly corresponds to TRBD1 (5 bases). Between the trimmed V and J ends, which lost 1 base and 3 bases, there was a span of 12 bases. The CDR3 length is 15 residues. The V gene's germline CDR1 is LNHNV and CDR2 YYDKDF (reference sequence). This chain's CDR3 is CATSRAKGPYYGYTF. Written as DNA, the CDR3 is TGTGCCACCAGCAGAGCGAAGGGGCCCTACTATGGCTACACCTTC.

The V call is TRBV28, the J call TRBJ1-2, with TRBD1 as a possible D gene (6 bases). Germline CDR1 is MDHEN and CDR2 is SYDVKM. This CDR3 has 15 residues. V lost 4 bases to trimming and J lost 4 bases, with 16 bases between them. CDR3 nucleotide sequence: TGTGCCAGCAGTTGGCGCAGGGGACTGATCTATGGCTACACCTTC. This sequence encodes CASSWRRGLIYGYTF.

The chain employs TRBV9 and TRBJ2-6; tentative D call: TRBD2 (5 bases). The CDR3 extends over 20 amino acids. V lost 2 bases, J lost 0 bases, and 21 bases lay in between. Germline V gene data show CDR1 as SGDLS and CDR2 as YYNGEE. The CDR3 is CASSVPPGIAGRSGANVLTF. The CDR3 DNA follows: TGTGCCAGCAGCGTGCCCCCGGGAATTGCAGGTCGCTCTGGGGCCAACGTCCTGACTTTC.

CDR3 loop: CASSLNGRVADTQYF. CDR3 sequence (DNA): TGTGCCAGCAGCTTAAACGGGAGGGTGGCAGATACGCAGTATTTT. This chain joins TRBV7-3 and TRBJ2-3; TRBD2 agrees at 8 bases. With 1 base clipped from V and 4 bases from J, the junction kept 4 bases outside the gene matches. Per germline, CDR1 SGHTA and CDR2 FQGTGA. This CDR3 has 15 amino acids.

A few counts support this clone. The rearrangement links TRBV9 to TRBJ1-1; 8 bases agree with TRBD1. With 5 bases clipped from V and 2 bases from J, the junction kept 5 bases outside the gene matches. Looked up from germline, CDR1 is SGDLS and CDR2 is YYNGEE. The CDR3 length is 14 residues. CDR3 protein: CASSLDRGNTEAFF. In DNA, the CDR3 is TGTGCCAGCAGTTTAGACAGGGGAAACACTGAAGCTTTCTTT.

This chain links TRBV4-3 with TRBJ2-1; possible D gene TRBD2, 5 bases. The CDR3 consists of 14 residues. Germline loops: CDR1 LGHNA, CDR2 YSLEER. With 4 bases removed from V and 6 bases from J, the gap between germline ends came to 13 bases. CDR3 in amino acids: CASSRVGASNEQFF. CDR3 DNA sequence: TGCGCCAGCAGCCGGGTGGGAGCGAGCAATGAGCAGTTCTTC.

This clone was counted between two and nine times. The CDR3 region is CASSPGTIYEQYF. In DNA form, the CDR3 reads TGTGCCAGCAGCCCAGGGACAATCTACGAGCAGTACTTC. The chain recombines TRBV6-6 with TRBJ2-7; D perhaps matches TRBD1 (6 bases). V lost 6 bases, J lost 3 bases, and 12 bases lay in between. Germline V gives CDR1 MNHNY, CDR2 SVGAGI (reference sequence). This CDR3 region has 13 residues.

The chain carries TRBV7-9 and TRBJ2-5; unclear D gene. With 3 bases removed from V and 2 bases from J, the gap between germline ends came to 10 bases. This CDR3 is 14 amino acids long. Per germline, CDR1 SEHNR and CDR2 FQNEAQ (reference sequence). The CDR3 spells CASSLFHTQETQYF. The CDR3, as DNA: TGTGCCAGCAGCTTGTTCCACACACAAGAGACCCAGTACTTC.

The chain carries TRBV29-1 and TRBJ2-7; D remains ambiguous. Germline loops: CDR1 SQVTM, CDR2 ANQGSEA. V lost 4 bases, J lost 4 bases, and 5 bases lay in between. The CDR3 has 10 amino acids. The CDR3 loop reads CSVVEYEQYF. The CDR3, as DNA: TGCAGCGTTGTAGAGTACGAGCAGTACTTC.

The table lists this clone with a few counts. The junction departs from the called germline gene at one end, perhaps through a read error. V usage is TRBV11-1 and J usage is TRBJ2-3; D not certain. The germline gives CDR1 SGHAT, CDR2 FQDESV (reference sequence). The CDR3 has 12 residues. CDR3 in amino acids: CASSHGTDTQYF. CDR3 bases: TGTGCCAGCAGCCACGGCACCGATACGCAGTATTTT.

The chain carries TRBV13 and TRBJ2-5; possibly TRBD2 for D (6 bases). There are 12 residues in the CDR3. CDR1 and CDR2 (germline): PRHDT, FYEKMQ (reference sequence). Trimming shortened V by 1 base and J by 10 bases, and 10 bases separated the two germline ends. The CDR3 DNA is TGTGCCAGCAGCTTAGACGGGAGTGTCCAGTACTTC. This encodes CASSLDGSVQYF.

The V call is TRBV29-1, the J call TRBJ2-7; tentative D call: TRBD1 (6 bases). The germline gives CDR1 SQVTM, CDR2 ANQGSEA. Trimming took off 6 bases at V and 6 bases at J, with 15 bases between the two ends. This CDR3 comprises 12 residues. The CDR3 loop reads CSVYRVDGEQYF. The DNA for the CDR3 is TGCAGCGTGTACAGGGTTGATGGCGAGCAGTACTTC.

This sequence joins TRBV7-9 and TRBJ1-5; 7 nucleotides align to TRBD1. The junction had 9 bases not matched to a gene; V was cut back by 5 bases and J by 2 bases. The CDR3 has 16 residues. The germline V gene encodes CDR1 SEHNR and CDR2 FQNEAQ (reference sequence). CDR3 residues: CASSPQGGSGNQPQHF. Written as DNA, the CDR3 is TGTGCCAGCAGCCCCCAGGGGGGGTCTGGCAATCAGCCCCAGCATTTT.

The chain couples TRBV5-1 to TRBJ1-2; TRBD1 is a possible D gene (6 bases). CDR1 SGHRS and CDR2 YFSETQ come from the germline V gene. Trimming left V 1 base short and J 2 bases short, with 21 bases between. This CDR3 has 18 amino acids. CDR3 in amino acids: CASSLRPKQGNLNYGYTF. In DNA, the CDR3 is TGCGCCAGCAGCTTGCGACCGAAACAGGGTAATCTCAACTATGGCTACACCTTC. The full variable domain, rest sourced from reference TRBV5-1 and TRBJ1-2, is KAGVTQTPRYLIKTRGQQVTLSCSPISGHRSVSWYQQTPGQGLQFLFEYFSETQRNKGNFPGRFSGRQFSNSRSEMNVSTLELGDSALYLCASSLRPKQGNLNYGYTFGSGTRLTVV.